Below are 14 T cell receptor beta chains sequenced from a single sample in a study of shared clonotypes between healthy human individuals. Measured with immunoSEQ multiplex PCR; TCRdb has only the in-frame clones, and not every one. Counted here are approximately 530,000 clones, 90% to 97% occurring once; the ten biggest clones make up about 0.068%. The sample comprised naive CD4+ T cells sorted from blood. Subset reported: CD45RA+ positively selected. These receptors originate from a woman younger than 45 in good health.

The J gene is TRBJ2-2, the V gene TRBV9; 9 bases map to TRBD2. This CDR3 contains 17 residues. Germline CDR1 and CDR2: SGDLS and YYNGEE. Trimming at V came to 3 bases and at J to 6 bases, leaving 12 bases not matched to a gene. CDR3 nucleotides: TGTGCCAGCAGCGCCCTCGGAGGGACTAGCAGATCCGGGGAGCTGTTTTTT. Residues: CASSALGGTSRSGELFF.

This chain connects TRBV27 to TRBJ2-3; D is possibly TRBD2 (5 bases). V lost 5 bases, J lost 2 bases, and 14 bases lay in between. The germline V gene encodes CDR1 MNHEY and CDR2 SMNVEV (reference sequence). CDR3 size: 15 residues. The chain's CDR3 is CASSLRGRDTDTQYF. The DNA for the CDR3 is TGTGCCAGCAGTCTCAGAGGACGGGACACAGATACGCAGTATTTT.

The gene calls are TRBV7-8 and TRBJ1-3; D ambiguous. This CDR3 is built from 17 residues. Germline V gene lookup returns CDR1 SGHVS and CDR2 FQNEAQ. The V end was cut by 3 bases, the J end by 6 bases, with 21 bases between. CDR3 nucleotides: TGTGCCAGCAGCTTCTTAACTGGACGGAACCAAGCAAACACCATATATTTT. Its protein product is CASSFLTGRNQANTIYF.

The chain is built from TRBV28 and TRBJ1-2; no firm D call. The CDR3 length is 14 residues. CDR1 and CDR2 from the germline V gene are MDHEN and SYDVKM. Between the trimmed V and J ends, which lost 10 bases and 4 bases, there was a span of 19 bases. The CDR3 DNA follows: TGTGCCATCAATAGGGCAGACACCCTCTATGGCTACACCTTC. Encoded protein: CAINRADTLYGYTF.

V is TRBV9 and J is TRBJ1-4; 7 bases agree with TRBD1. The CDR3 contains 13 residues. Trimming took 0 bases from V and 7 from J; bases not matched to a gene: 0. Germline CDR1 and CDR2: SGDLS and YYNGEE. CDR3 nucleotides: TGTGCCAGCAGCGTAGGACAGGGTGAAAAACTGTTTTTT. The encoded protein is CASSVGQGEKLFF.

This clone was counted a few times. V is TRBV5-4 and J is TRBJ1-5; possible D gene TRBD1, 5 bases. Deletions cut 2 bases from V and 11 bases from J, with 14 bases between. The V gene's germline CDR1 is SGHNT and CDR2 YYREEE (reference sequence). This CDR3 is 13 amino acids long. CDR3 sequence reads: CASSLRGEESQHF. The DNA of the CDR3 is TGTGCCAGCAGCTTAAGGGGTGAGGAGTCCCAGCATTTT.

The V and J genes are TRBV7-9 and TRBJ2-5; no reliable D call. This CDR3 spans 12 amino acids. Germline-derived CDR1 and CDR2 are SEHNR and FQNEAQ (reference sequence). V was clipped by 6 bases and J by 0 bases, with 5 bases between them. The CDR3 coding sequence is TGTGCCAGCAGTCAGTACCAAGAGACCCAGTACTTC. This encodes CASSQYQETQYF.

This chain uses TRBV7-3 with TRBJ2-1; 7 bases agree with TRBD2. Germline V gives CDR1 SGHTA, CDR2 FQGTGA. J was trimmed by 4 bases and V by 7 bases; bases with no gene match: 7. This CDR3 is 14 amino acids long. DNA for the CDR3: TGTGCCAGCATGCCTAGCGGCGCGTACAATGAGCAGTTCTTC. It codes for CASMPSGAYNEQFF. Filled out from reference TRBV7-3 and TRBJ2-1, the complete variable domain reads GAGVSQTPSNKVTEKGKYVELRCDPISGHTALYWYRQSLGQGPEFLIYFQGTGAADDSGLPNDRFFAVRPEGSVSTLKIQRTERGDSAVYLCASMPSGAYNEQFFGPGTRLTVL.

J is TRBJ2-7 and V is TRBV14, with D possibly being TRBD1 (6 bases). The germline V gene encodes CDR1 SGHDN and CDR2 FVKESK. The CDR3 contains 13 residues. The V gene lost 3 bases and the J gene lost 2 bases, with 8 bases spanning the gap. The CDR3 protein is CASSHRQAYEQYF. The CDR3 DNA reads TGTGCCAGCAGCCACCGACAGGCCTACGAGCAGTACTTC.

The chain joins TRBV28 to TRBJ2-7; D may be TRBD1 or TRBD2 (5 bases each). This CDR3 has 14 residues. V lost 7 bases and J 0 bases, leaving 13 bases between the germline ends. Germline-derived CDR1 and CDR2 are MDHEN and SYDVKM. The CDR3 loop reads CASNSRGVSYEQYF. CDR3 sequence (DNA): TGTGCCAGCAACTCAAGGGGAGTCTCCTACGAGCAGTACTTC. The variable domain in full, with the rest retrieved from reference TRBV28 and TRBJ2-7, is DVKVTQSSRYLVKRTGEKVFLECVQDMDHENMFWYRQDPGLGLRLIYFSYDVKMKEKGDIPEGYSVSREKKERFSLILESASTNQTSMYLCASNSRGVSYEQYFGPGTRLTVT.

The chain is built from TRBV4-1 and TRBJ2-1; D gene uncertain. With 3 bases removed from V and 6 bases from J, the gap between germline ends came to 9 bases. The CDR3 runs to 13 residues. Germline loops: CDR1 MGHRA, CDR2 YSYEKL. CDR3 DNA: TGCGCCAGCAGCCAGATTCTTCTCAATGAGCAGTTCTTC. It specifies CASSQILLNEQFF.

V is TRBV21-1 and J is TRBJ2-7. TRBV21-1 is a pseudogene. This CDR3 spans 15 amino acids. The CDR3, as DNA: TGTGCCAGCAGCAAAGTTCTCGGACCTCAGGCCGAGCAGTACTTC. Its translation is CASSKVLGPQAEQYF.

This chain links TRBV2 with TRBJ1-5, with D hard to call. The CDR3 consists of 13 residues. Germline assignment: CDR1 SNHLY and CDR2 FYNNEI. V lost 4 bases and J lost 3, with 7 bases in between. This chain's CDR3 is CASSVEVNQPQHF. The CDR3 bases are TGTGCCAGCAGTGTTGAGGTCAATCAGCCCCAGCATTTT.

V usage is TRBV5-1 and J usage is TRBJ2-3; 9 bases line up with TRBD2. The CDR3 extends over 15 amino acids. CDR1 is SGHRS, CDR2 YFSETQ, per germline. The junction had 4 bases not matched to a gene; V was cut back by 0 bases and J by 5 bases. The CDR3 reads CASSLGVAGVDTQYF. CDR3 nucleotides: TGCGCCAGCAGCTTGGGTGTAGCGGGAGTAGATACGCAGTATTTT.